The 9 T cell receptor beta chains below were found in one sample sequenced in a study of blood T cells in healthy people across ages. The authors ran a second PCR of about 7 to 11 cycles using a sample-barcoded 5' primer and a J-beta primer mix. Via MiXCR, TCRdb re-called the 5' RACE reads, giving one row per CDR3 protein. Here the sample spans some 1.4 million distinct CDR3 sequences, 42% being singletons. The sample consisted of blood. The receptor set was obtained from a woman aged 18-35 years in good health.

This clonotype has ten or more counts. This rearrangement joins TRBV7-3 to TRBJ2-1; D ambiguous. CDR1 and CDR2 from the germline V gene are SGHTA and FQGTGA. Trimming cost V 3 bases and J 2 bases, with 8 bases left between them. The CDR3 sequence is 14 residues long. This chain's CDR3 is CASSFGGAYNEQFF. In DNA, the CDR3 is TGTGCCAGCAGCTTTGGTGGAGCCTACAATGAGCAGTTCTTC.

The chain recombines TRBV7-9 with TRBJ2-7, with 10 bases aligning to TRBD1. V was clipped by 1 base and J by 2 bases; unmatched bases: 8. The CDR3 covers 17 residues. Germline V gives CDR1 SEHNR, CDR2 FQNEAQ (reference sequence). The chain's CDR3 is CASSLGPWDRGTYEQYF. The DNA of the CDR3 is TGTGCCAGCAGCTTAGGTCCGTGGGACAGGGGTACCTACGAGCAGTACTTC.

This chain connects TRBV20-1 to TRBJ1-4; D gene unclear. The CDR3 runs 14 residues. Germline-derived CDR1 and CDR2 are DFQATT and SNEGSKA (reference sequence). Trimming removed 4 bases at V and 2 bases at J, with 11 bases between. Written as DNA, the CDR3 is TGCAGTGCTATAGATCCAGCTACTAATGAAAAACTGTTTTTT. Translation gives CSAIDPATNEKLFF.

This clonotype occurred a few times. The V call is TRBV10-1, the J call TRBJ2-1, with 8 positions matching TRBD1. Trimming cost V 5 bases and J 8 bases; bases outside gene matches: 17. Germline CDR1 reads WNHNN; CDR2 reads SYGVQD (reference sequence). This CDR3 is 17 amino acids long. CDR3 region: CASSSNSTGEDFDEQFF. In DNA form, the CDR3 reads TGCGCCAGCAGTTCCAACTCGACAGGGGAGGACTTTGATGAGCAGTTCTTC.

With regard to this clonotype: A read error may explain this, as a much larger clone is one base away. This chain joins TRBV6-6 and TRBJ2-6, with D tentatively TRBD1 (5 bases). CDR3 length: 15 residues. Trimming stripped 6 bases from V and 2 bases from J, with 11 bases between. Germline V CDR1 and CDR2: MNHNY, SVGAGI (reference sequence). The DNA of the CDR3 is TGTGCCAGCAGCGATGGGGCTACTGGGGCCAACGTCCTGACTTTC. Translated: CASSDGATGANVLTF.

The chain combines TRBV6-5 with TRBJ1-4; TRBD1 matches at 7 bases. Germline assignment: CDR1 MNHEY and CDR2 SVGAGI. There are 14 residues in the CDR3. Unmatched junction bases numbered 9, after V lost 8 bases and J lost 6 bases. The CDR3 region is CASSIQGKDEKLFF. Written as DNA, the CDR3 is TGTGCCAGCTCGATACAGGGGAAGGATGAAAAACTGTTTTTT.

The CDR3, as DNA: TGTGCCAGCAGCGGGACAGTAGACAATGAGCAGTACTTC. Translated, it gives CASSGTVDNEQYF. This chain joins TRBV6-5 and TRBJ2-7, with 7 positions matching TRBD1. Trimming at V came to 6 bases and at J to 7 bases, leaving 9 bases not matched to a gene. The CDR3 contains 13 residues. CDR1 is MNHEY and CDR2 is SVGAGI in the germline V gene.

This chain connects TRBV11-2 to TRBJ1-6; D unclear. Germline V gene lookup returns CDR1 SGHAT and CDR2 FQNNGV. This CDR3 has 16 residues. Trimming removed 5 bases from V and 5 bases from J, with 16 bases in between. CDR3 amino acids: CASSPTALDDNSPLHF. The CDR3 DNA follows: TGTGCCAGCAGCCCCACAGCGTTGGATGATAATTCACCCCTCCACTTT.

V gene TRBV4-2 combines with J gene TRBJ2-1, with no clear D. The CDR3 consists of 14 residues. Germline CDR1 LGHNA, CDR2 YNFKEQ. The V end lost 2 bases, the J end lost 4 bases, and 9 bases lay between the germline ends. This CDR3 reads CASSQNLGYNEQFF. The CDR3 DNA reads as TGTGCCAGCAGCCAAAATCTCGGGTACAATGAGCAGTTCTTC.